The next 19 T cell receptor beta chains were all read from a single sample in a study of blood T cells in healthy people across ages. The authors ran a second PCR of 7 to 11 cycles using a sample-barcoded 5' primer and a J-beta primer mix. TCRdb reprocessed the 5' RACE reads with MiXCR, giving one entry per CDR3 protein. The table has about 1.8 million distinct CDR3 sequences, around half seen once; the top ten hold approximately 2.1%. The sequencing sample was made of blood. These receptor sequences come from a woman aged 40 to 50 in good health.

V usage is TRBV4-2 and J usage is TRBJ1-3; D gene uncertain. Germline CDR1 reads LGHNA; CDR2 reads YNFKEQ. Deletions cut 3 bases from V and 2 bases from J, with 8 bases between. This CDR3 has 14 amino acids. The CDR3 coding sequence is TGTGCCAGCAGCCAGCCCGCGACTGGAAACACCATATATTTT. It codes for CASSQPATGNTIYF.

V gene TRBV7-8 combines with J gene TRBJ1-4, with 11 bases matching TRBD1. The CDR3 has 16 amino acids. V shed 0 bases and J 7 bases; nucleotides not matched to a gene: 4. CDR1 and CDR2 from the germline V gene are SGHVS and FQNEAQ. The CDR3 sequence is CASSLAQDRGREKLFF. CDR3 sequence (DNA): TGTGCCAGCAGCTTAGCACAGGACAGGGGGCGTGAAAAACTGTTTTTT.

This clonotype came up a few times. V usage is TRBV2 and J usage is TRBJ2-1, with a weak D call TRBD1 (5 bases). Trimming pared 6 bases from V and 5 bases from J, leaving 8 bases between. The CDR3 totals 12 residues. The germline gives CDR1 SNHLY, CDR2 FYNNEI. The CDR3 loop reads CASRQVHNEQFF. The CDR3 DNA reads TGTGCCAGCAGACAGGTCCACAATGAGCAGTTCTTC.

The chain has TRBV7-2 and TRBJ2-7; TRBD1 matches at 7 bases. The V gene end was trimmed by 4 bases and the J gene end by 2 bases; junction bases not matched to a gene: 5. Germline V gene data show CDR1 as SGHTA and CDR2 as FQGNSA. The CDR3 is 14 residues long. The CDR3 sequence is CASSWGQSTYEQYF. The CDR3 bases are TGTGCCAGCAGCTGGGGACAGTCCACCTACGAGCAGTACTTC.

The J gene is TRBJ2-6, the V gene TRBV24-1; the D is unclear. CDR3 length: 15 amino acids. The V end lost 10 bases, the J end lost 1 base, and 13 bases lay between the germline ends. CDR1 and CDR2 from the germline V gene are KGHDR and SFDVKD. For the CDR3, the DNA is TGTGCCACAGCTGGAGCGAAATCTGGGGCCAACGTCCTGACTTTC. This sequence encodes CATAGAKSGANVLTF.

As for this clonotype: This may come from a read error, since a much larger clone is one base off. The chain is built from TRBV4-3 and TRBJ1-2, with D uncertain. This CDR3 contains 18 residues. Germline CDR1 is LGHNA and CDR2 is YSLEER. In DNA form, the CDR3 reads TGCGCCAGCAGCCAAGATCGGTCGGGCGTTGGACCAAACTATGGCTGCACCTTC. It codes for CASSQDRSGVGPNYGCTF.

CDR3 in amino acids: CASSFRDSPSRDYGYTF. The DNA of the CDR3 is TGTGCCAGCAGCTTCCGGGACTCCCCCTCAAGAGACTATGGCTACACCTTC. The rearrangement joins TRBV7-2 to TRBJ1-2; D perhaps matches TRBD1 (5 bases). Deletions cut 3 bases from V and 3 bases from J, with 20 bases between. The germline gives CDR1 SGHTA, CDR2 FQGNSA. The CDR3 loop spans 17 amino acids.

This clonotype has a handful of counts. V is TRBV7-2 and J is TRBJ2-5; 7 nucleotides match TRBD2. Losses at the gene ends were 5 bases for V and 5 bases for J; bases not matched to a gene: 11. CDR1 SGHTA and CDR2 FQGNSA come from the germline V gene. This CDR3 has 15 amino acids. In DNA form, the CDR3 reads TGTGCCAGCAGCCCTCAAGCGGGGACGGGGGAGACCCAGTACTTC. Protein sequence: CASSPQAGTGETQYF.

To note about this clonotype: A much larger clone differs by one base, so this may be a read error. This chain uses TRBV4-3 with TRBJ2-4; possible D gene TRBD1, 5 bases. The CDR3 sequence is 17 residues long. Per the germline V gene, CDR1 is LGHNA and CDR2 is YSLEER. In DNA form, the CDR3 reads TGCGCCAGCGGCCAAGATCGGACAAGTTTAGCCAAAAACATTCAGTACTTC. Residues: CASGQDRTSLAKNIQYF.

This CDR3 reads CASAGQGESPLHF. The CDR3, as DNA: TGTGCCAGCGCCGGACAGGGGGAGTCACCCCTCCACTTT. The J gene is TRBJ1-6, the V gene TRBV25-1; 10 bases line up with TRBD1. The germline CDR1 and CDR2 sequences are MGHDK and SYGVNS. CDR3 length equals 13 residues. V dropped 8 bases and J dropped 10; count of bases not matched to a gene: 5.

A few counts support this clonotype. V is TRBV27 and J is TRBJ1-4; 9 nucleotides match TRBD1. The CDR3 contains 15 residues. V trimming: 0 bases; J trimming: 8 bases; junction bases outside the gene matches: 4. Germline V gene data show CDR1 as MNHEY and CDR2 as SMNVEV (reference sequence). The CDR3 bases are TGTGCCAGCAGTTTATCGGGGACAGGGATCGAAAAACTGTTTTTT. This gives the protein CASSLSGTGIEKLFF.

This clonotype was picked up many times. Relative to the germline gene, one junction end is altered; a read error may explain this. The CDR3 bases are TGTGCCAGCAGCCGGACAGGGGGCGACTATGGCTACACCTTC. It yields the protein CASSRTGGDYGYTF. J is TRBJ1-2 and V is TRBV5-1; 11 nucleotides agree with TRBD1. The CDR3 length is 14 residues. Per the germline V gene, CDR1 is SGHRS and CDR2 is YFSETQ.

V and J are TRBV9 and TRBJ2-1; D call uncertain. This CDR3 is built from 13 residues. Germline V lookup: CDR1 SGDLS, CDR2 YYNGEE. Trimming removed 3 bases from V and 6 bases from J, with 10 bases in between. The CDR3 coding sequence is TGTGCCAGCAGCGAATTAAGGCGCAATGAGCAGTTCTTC. It codes for CASSELRRNEQFF.

This clonotype came up a few times. This chain joins TRBV18 and TRBJ2-1; possible D gene TRBD1, 5 bases. The V and J ends lost 4 bases and 8 bases respectively, with 12 bases between them. Per the germline V gene, CDR1 is KGHSH and CDR2 is LQKENI. This CDR3 has 13 residues. The CDR3 protein is CASSLVGLDEQFF. Written as DNA, the CDR3 is TGTGCCAGCTCACTTGTGGGGCTCGATGAGCAGTTCTTC.

This chain uses TRBV20-1 with TRBJ1-4; D may be TRBD1 (5 bases). The germline gives CDR1 DFQATT, CDR2 SNEGSKA (reference sequence). The CDR3 covers 13 residues. V was cut by 4 bases and J by 6 bases, with 12 bases left in between. CDR3 protein: CSANRGHYEKLFF. The CDR3, as DNA: TGCAGTGCTAACCGGGGCCATTATGAAAAACTGTTTTTT.

This clonotype has a single count. The genes are TRBV29-1 and TRBJ1-2, with TRBD1 as a possible D gene (6 bases). The CDR3 loop spans 13 amino acids. V lost 6 bases, J lost 7 bases, and 18 bases lay in between. Germline V gene lookup returns CDR1 SQVTM and CDR2 ANQGSEA. The CDR3 DNA reads as TGCAGCGTAAATGACAGGTCCGGTTCTGGCTACACCTTC. Translated: CSVNDRSGSGYTF. Full variable domain (outside the CDR3, taken from reference TRBV29-1 and TRBJ1-2): SAVISQKPSRDICQRGTSLTIQCQVDSQVTMMFWYRQQPGQSLTLIATANQGSEATYESGFVIDKFPISRPNLTFSTLTVSNMSPEDSSIYLCSVNDRSGSGYTFGSGTRLTVV.

This chain uses TRBV27 with TRBJ2-1, with D possibly matching TRBD2 (5 bases). CDR3 length: 14 amino acids. Germline CDR1 reads MNHEY; CDR2 reads SMNVEV (reference sequence). V lost 6 bases to trimming and J lost 6 bases, with 15 bases between them. CDR3 coding DNA: TGTGCCAGCAGGAGACTCAGCCGGGGCAATGAGCAGTTCTTC. Residues: CASRRLSRGNEQFF.

The rearrangement joins TRBV5-4 to TRBJ2-1, with 8 bases matching TRBD2. The junction had 6 bases not matched to a gene; V was cut back by 0 bases and J by 7 bases. The CDR3 has 15 residues. Per the germline V gene, CDR1 is SGHNT and CDR2 is YYREEE (reference sequence). The CDR3 DNA is TGTGCCAGCAGCTTGGACGGGGGGGCCATGAATGAGCAGTTCTTC. Translation: CASSLDGGAMNEQFF.

This clonotype was counted a few times. The V gene is TRBV27, the J gene TRBJ1-6; tentative D call: TRBD1 (5 bases). Trimming left V 8 bases short and J 3 bases short, with 14 bases between. This CDR3 is 15 amino acids long. CDR1 is MNHEY and CDR2 is SMNVEV in the germline V gene (reference sequence). CDR3 nucleotide sequence: TGTGCCAGCGGATCCAGGGAAAGCTATAATTCACCCCTCCACTTT. It codes for CASGSRESYNSPLHF.